These 27 T cell receptor beta chains came from one sample sequenced in a study of graft-versus-host responses after intestinal transplantation. The assay was immunoSEQ multiplex PCR, and TCRdb's table has in-frame clones only and misses some. The data show about 51,000 clones, roughly 90% seen once. These receptors' targets are unknown. The source was unstimulated CD4+ T cells sorted from spleen or lymph node cells, collected before transplant. These receptor sequences come from a human donor who was the organ donor for an intestinal transplant.

The gene calls are TRBV19 and TRBJ1-5; D call uncertain. The CDR3 has 15 amino acids. Trimming took off 6 bases at V and 3 bases at J, with 15 bases between the two ends. CDR1 is LNHDA, CDR2 SQIVND, per germline (reference sequence). The CDR3 loop is CASSHRGAINQPQHF. Here the CDR3 DNA reads TGTGCCAGTAGCCACCGCGGAGCGATCAATCAGCCCCAGCATTTT.

The chain has TRBV11-2 and TRBJ1-2; the D gene is possibly TRBD1 (6 bases). The CDR3 is 13 amino acids. V dropped 5 bases and J dropped 11 bases, with 18 bases sitting between them. Germline loops: CDR1 SGHAT, CDR2 FQNNGV. In nucleotides, the CDR3 is TGTGCCAGCAGCCTGACCGGACAGCGCCGATACACCTTC. Amino acid sequence: CASSLTGQRRYTF.

The chain combines TRBV11-2 with TRBJ2-7; TRBD1 agrees at 9 bases. Trimming took 5 bases from V and 5 from J; bases not matched to a gene: 10. This CDR3 comprises 15 residues. Germline V gene sequence: CDR1 SGHAT, CDR2 FQNNGV. CDR3 protein: CASSRIRDRANEQYF. CDR3 DNA sequence: TGTGCCAGCAGCCGTATCCGGGACAGGGCTAACGAGCAGTACTTC.

J is TRBJ2-3 and V is TRBV6-1, with TRBD2 identical over 10 bases. The CDR3 is 15 amino acids. Per germline, CDR1 MNHNS and CDR2 SASEGT. The V gene end was trimmed by 2 bases and the J gene end by 5 bases; junction bases not matched to a gene: 4. The CDR3 bases are TGTGCCAGCAGTGAATATAGGACTAGCGGAGATACGCAGTATTTT. Translated: CASSEYRTSGDTQYF.

In DNA form, the CDR3 reads TGCAGCGTTGGGTGGGGGCTCTACGAGCAGTACTTC. Its translation: CSVGWGLYEQYF. J is TRBJ2-7 and V is TRBV29-1; D perhaps matches TRBD1 (6 bases). The CDR3 covers 12 residues. Trimming pared 4 bases from V and 3 bases from J, leaving 10 bases between. Germline CDR1 is SQVTM and CDR2 is ANQGSEA.

The chain carries TRBV6-1 and TRBJ2-5; TRBD2 is a possible D gene (6 bases). The tail of the sequence fits TRBJ2-7 better, so the J call may be wrong. Germline values: CDR1 MNHNS, CDR2 SASEGT. This CDR3 has 14 residues. CDR3 sequence: CASSATSGLYEQYF. The CDR3 region has the DNA TGTGCCAGCAGCGCCACGAGCGGGCTTTACGAGCAGTACTTC.

The chain has TRBV15 and TRBJ2-1; D is possibly TRBD2 (5 bases). CDR1 and CDR2 (germline): LNHNV, YYDKDF (reference sequence). This CDR3 has 14 residues. Trimming pared 8 bases from V and 2 bases from J, leaving 13 bases between. CDR3 DNA sequence: TGTGCCACCCTCCCGGGATACACCTACAATGAGCAGTTCTTC. Its protein is CATLPGYTYNEQFF.

The chain joins TRBV4-1 to TRBJ2-5; D may be TRBD1 (7 bases). The CDR3 is made up of 18 amino acids. Germline CDR1 is MGHRA and CDR2 is YSYEKL. The V end lost 2 bases, the J end lost 5 bases, and 24 bases lay between the germline ends. CDR3 amino acids: CASSQTRQGLFSMETQYF. The CDR3 region has the DNA TGCGCCAGCAGCCAAACCCGACAGGGACTCTTCTCTATGGAGACCCAGTACTTC.

The gene calls are TRBV7-2 and TRBJ2-7; no definite D call. Trimming removed 5 bases from V and 3 bases from J, with 11 bases in between. CDR1 is SGHTA, CDR2 FQGNSA, per germline. This CDR3 is built from 13 residues. The CDR3 nucleotides are TGTGCCAGCAGCATGGGCTGGGTCTACGAGCAGTACTTC. Protein sequence: CASSMGWVYEQYF. The variable domain in full, completed from reference TRBV7-2 and TRBJ2-7, reads GAGVSQSPSNKVTEKGKDVELRCDPISGHTALYWYRQSLGQGLEFLIYFQGNSAPDKSGLPSDRFSAERTGGSVSTLTIQRTQQEDSAVYLCASSMGWVYEQYFGPGTRLTVT.

The chain joins TRBV5-1 to TRBJ2-2, with 8 bases aligning to TRBD1. After removal of 4 bases from V and 3 bases from J, the junction contained 5 bases not matched to a gene. The CDR3 is 15 residues long. The V gene's germline CDR1 is SGHRS and CDR2 YFSETQ. This chain's CDR3 is CASSPQGADTGELFF. DNA for the CDR3: TGCGCCAGCAGCCCCCAGGGGGCAGACACCGGGGAGCTGTTTTTT.

This rearrangement joins TRBV2 to TRBJ1-3; a possible D gene is TRBD1 (5 bases). CDR1 SNHLY and CDR2 FYNNEI come from the germline V gene. The V and J ends lost 3 bases and 0 bases respectively, with 9 bases between them. The CDR3 sequence is 15 residues long. The chain's CDR3 is CASSERGSSGNTIYF. CDR3 in DNA: TGTGCCAGCAGTGAGCGGGGGAGCTCTGGAAACACCATATATTTT.

The chain combines TRBV19 with TRBJ2-6; no reliable D call. The CDR3 extends over 15 amino acids. Deletions cut 4 bases from V and 3 bases from J, with 10 bases between. Germline lookup yields CDR1 LNHDA and CDR2 SQIVND (reference sequence). CDR3: CASSTRPGGANVLTF. The CDR3 DNA follows: TGTGCCAGTAGTACACGGCCGGGTGGGGCCAACGTCCTGACTTTC.

The rearrangement links TRBV28 to TRBJ1-4; D remains ambiguous. The CDR3 runs to 13 residues. Trimming removed 5 bases at V and 8 bases at J, with 12 bases between. Germline V gene lookup returns CDR1 MDHEN and CDR2 SYDVKM. Here the CDR3 reads CASSDLAGEKLFF. The CDR3 region has the DNA TGTGCCAGCAGTGACTTAGCGGGAGAAAAACTGTTTTTT.

In this sample, this clone turned up a few times. This chain connects TRBV5-6 to TRBJ2-1; D not resolved. This CDR3 has 15 residues. Trimming took 1 base from V and 2 from J, leaving 10 bases between them. Germline-derived CDR1 and CDR2 are SGHDT and YYEEEE. DNA for the CDR3: TGTGCCAGCAGCTTGCGCGGTCTCACCTACAATGAGCAGTTCTTC. The encoded protein is CASSLRGLTYNEQFF.

The CDR3 DNA sequence: TGTGCCAGCAGCCTCGACAGGACGAAGTATAGCAATCAGCCCCAGCATTTT. Translation gives CASSLDRTKYSNQPQHF. V is TRBV7-8 and J is TRBJ1-5; TRBD1 might be the D (6 bases). This CDR3 comprises 17 residues. V gave up 5 bases and J gave up 0 bases, with 17 bases separating them. The germline CDR1 and CDR2 sequences are SGHVS and FQNEAQ.

The V and J genes are TRBV28 and TRBJ2-1; 9 nucleotides align to TRBD1. The CDR3 extends over 17 amino acids. V lost 5 bases to trimming and J lost 2 bases; unmatched junction nucleotides: 10. Germline values: CDR1 MDHEN, CDR2 SYDVKM. DNA for the CDR3: TGTGCCAGCAGTCCCTACAGGGACAGGGAAACCTACAATGAGCAGTTCTTC. Translated, it gives CASSPYRDRETYNEQFF.

The chain is built from TRBV29-1 and TRBJ2-1; the match to TRBD2 covers 8 bases. CDR1 is SQVTM and CDR2 is ANQGSEA in the germline V gene. CDR3 size: 14 residues. V trimming: 0 bases; J trimming: 2 bases; junction bases outside the gene matches: 0. The CDR3 DNA sequence: TGCAGCGTTGAAGACGGGAGGGCCTACAATGAGCAGTTCTTC. It encodes CSVEDGRAYNEQFF.

The chain has TRBV6-6 and TRBJ1-3; perhaps TRBD1 as D (6 bases). The CDR3 consists of 15 residues. The germline V gene has CDR1 MNHNY and CDR2 SVGAGI (reference sequence). The V gene lost 6 bases and the J gene lost 4 bases, with 16 bases spanning the gap. This chain's CDR3 is CASSPTTGKGNTIYF. CDR3 coding DNA: TGTGCCAGCAGCCCAACCACAGGGAAAGGAAACACCATATATTTT.

The V call is TRBV15, the J call TRBJ1-1; 9 bases are a match to TRBD1. The CDR3 has 15 amino acids. CDR1 and CDR2 from the germline V gene are LNHNV and YYDKDF (reference sequence). Germline trimming cut 5 bases from V and 4 bases from J; bases unmatched to any gene: 8. CDR3 in amino acids: CATSSMGQGITEAFF. Here the CDR3 DNA reads TGTGCCACCAGCTCAATGGGACAGGGCATCACTGAAGCTTTCTTT.

This clone came up once. The V and J genes are TRBV18 and TRBJ2-7; 9 bases fit TRBD1. CDR1 is KGHSH and CDR2 is LQKENI in the germline V gene. CDR3 length: 16 amino acids. The V and J ends lost 2 bases and 1 base, in that order; junction bases with no gene match: 6. As DNA, the CDR3 is TGTGCCAGCTCACCAAATACAGGGGGCATGTCCTACGAGCAGTACTTC. Its translation is CASSPNTGGMSYEQYF.

This chain uses TRBV19 with TRBJ1-1, with a possible D match to TRBD1 (6 bases). Germline loops: CDR1 LNHDA, CDR2 SQIVND (reference sequence). Trimming removed 7 bases at V and 5 bases at J, with 17 bases between. The CDR3 extends over 14 amino acids. In nucleotides, the CDR3 is TGTGCCAGTAAACCCAACTACCAGGGGACTGAAGCTTTCTTT. It specifies CASKPNYQGTEAFF. Full variable domain (remainder filled in from reference TRBV19 and TRBJ1-1): DGGITQSPKYLFRKEGQNVTLSCEQNLNHDAMYWYRQDPGQGLRLIYYSQIVNDFQKGDIAEGYSVSREKKESFPLTVTSAQKNPTAFYLCASKPNYQGTEAFFGQGTRLTVV.

The V call is TRBV5-1, the J call TRBJ1-1; 7 positions agree with TRBD1. CDR3 length equals 14 residues. Trimming cost V 2 bases and J 1 base; bases outside gene matches: 2. CDR1 is SGHRS, CDR2 YFSETQ, per germline. The CDR3 DNA sequence: TGCGCCAGCAGCTTAGACAGGGCGAACACTGAAGCTTTCTTT. Its protein product is CASSLDRANTEAFF.

V is TRBV28 and J is TRBJ1-4; D not resolved. CDR1 is MDHEN and CDR2 is SYDVKM in the germline V gene. V lost 5 bases, J lost 5 bases, and 24 bases lay in between. The CDR3 loop spans 18 amino acids. The DNA of the CDR3 is TGTGCCAGCAGTGGTCCTGGAGCGCTTTTGAGCGGGAATGAAAAACTGTTTTTT. It codes for CASSGPGALLSGNEKLFF. The full variable domain, rest sourced from reference TRBV28 and TRBJ1-4, is DVKVTQSSRYLVKRTGEKVFLECVQDMDHENMFWYRQDPGLGLRLIYFSYDVKMKEKGDIPEGYSVSREKKERFSLILESASTNQTSMYLCASSGPGALLSGNEKLFFGSGTQLSVL.

The chain has TRBV5-1 and TRBJ2-1; 13 bases agree with TRBD2. This CDR3 is built from 17 residues. Germline V CDR1 and CDR2: SGHRS, YFSETQ. Trimming removed 4 bases from V and 5 bases from J; junction bases left unmatched: 9. CDR3 residues: CASSPQLAGGLDNEQFF. In nucleotides, the CDR3 is TGCGCCAGCAGCCCTCAACTAGCGGGAGGGCTTGACAATGAGCAGTTCTTC.

The genes are TRBV28 and TRBJ2-1, with a possible D match to TRBD1 (5 bases). The CDR3 is 14 residues long. Germline CDR1 MDHEN, CDR2 SYDVKM. V lost 2 bases and J 3 bases, leaving 8 bases between the germline ends. CDR3 nucleotides: TGTGCCAGCAGTTTAGAAAGGGGCTACAATGAGCAGTTCTTC. It is translated as CASSLERGYNEQFF.

The chain is built from TRBV28 and TRBJ2-3; TRBD2 matches 7 bases. CDR1 and CDR2 (germline): MDHEN, SYDVKM. The V and J ends lost 5 bases and 7 bases, in that order; junction bases with no gene match: 15. CDR3 size: 16 residues. Here the CDR3 reads CASSAISSGTLHTQYF. CDR3 in DNA: TGTGCCAGCAGTGCTATATCAAGCGGGACCTTGCATACGCAGTATTTT.

This rearrangement joins TRBV4-1 to TRBJ2-3; 7 nucleotides line up with TRBD1. CDR1 is MGHRA, CDR2 YSYEKL, per germline. The CDR3 spans 15 residues. Germline trimming cut 2 bases from V and 7 bases from J; bases unmatched to any gene: 9. The CDR3 region is CASSQRSQGRYTQYF. The CDR3 DNA follows: TGCGCCAGCAGCCAAAGATCACAGGGGCGGTATACGCAGTATTTT.